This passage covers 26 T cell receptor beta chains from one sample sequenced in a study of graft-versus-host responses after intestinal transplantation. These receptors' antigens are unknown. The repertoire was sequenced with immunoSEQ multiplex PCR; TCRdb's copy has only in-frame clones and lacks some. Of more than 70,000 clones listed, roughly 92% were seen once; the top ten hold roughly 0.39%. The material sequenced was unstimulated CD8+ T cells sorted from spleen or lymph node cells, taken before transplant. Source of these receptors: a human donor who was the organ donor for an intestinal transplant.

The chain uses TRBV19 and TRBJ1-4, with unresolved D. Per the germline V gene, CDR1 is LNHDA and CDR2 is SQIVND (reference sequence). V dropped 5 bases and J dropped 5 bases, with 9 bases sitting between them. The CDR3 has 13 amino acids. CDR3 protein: CASSPGGNEKLFF. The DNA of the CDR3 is TGTGCCAGTAGTCCAGGAGGGAATGAAAAACTGTTTTTT.

The CDR3 coding sequence is TGTGCCAGCAGCCAAGTAGGGGCCGACGAGCAGTACTTC. It yields the protein CASSQVGADEQYF. The V gene is TRBV4-2, the J gene TRBJ2-7; D may be TRBD1 (5 bases). V was clipped by 1 base and J by 5 bases, with 9 bases between them. Germline V gene sequence: CDR1 LGHNA, CDR2 YNFKEQ. The CDR3 runs 13 residues.

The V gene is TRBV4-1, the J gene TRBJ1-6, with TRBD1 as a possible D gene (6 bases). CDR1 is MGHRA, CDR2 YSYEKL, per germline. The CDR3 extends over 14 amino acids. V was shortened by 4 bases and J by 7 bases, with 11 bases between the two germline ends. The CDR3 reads CASSPRQENSPLHF. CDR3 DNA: TGCGCCAGCAGCCCCAGACAGGAGAATTCACCCCTCCACTTT.

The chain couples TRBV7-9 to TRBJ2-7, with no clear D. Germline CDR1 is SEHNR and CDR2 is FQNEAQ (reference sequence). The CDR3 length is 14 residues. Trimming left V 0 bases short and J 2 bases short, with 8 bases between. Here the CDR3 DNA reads TGTGCCAGCAGCTTAGCAGGAGAGGCCTACGAGCAGTACTTC. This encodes CASSLAGEAYEQYF.

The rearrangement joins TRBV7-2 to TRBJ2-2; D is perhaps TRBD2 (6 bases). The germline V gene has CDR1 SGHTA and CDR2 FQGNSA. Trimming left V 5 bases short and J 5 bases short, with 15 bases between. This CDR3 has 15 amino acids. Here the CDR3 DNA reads TGTGCCAGCAGCGCTGACAGTAGCGGAACCGGGGAGCTGTTTTTT. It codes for CASSADSSGTGELFF.

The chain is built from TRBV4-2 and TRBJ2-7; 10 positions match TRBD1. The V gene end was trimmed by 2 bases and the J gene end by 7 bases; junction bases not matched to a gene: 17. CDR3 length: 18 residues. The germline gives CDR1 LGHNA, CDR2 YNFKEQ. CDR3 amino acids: CASSQTLARDRGEREQYF. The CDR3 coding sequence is TGTGCCAGCAGCCAAACGCTGGCCCGGGACAGGGGAGAGAGGGAGCAGTACTTC.

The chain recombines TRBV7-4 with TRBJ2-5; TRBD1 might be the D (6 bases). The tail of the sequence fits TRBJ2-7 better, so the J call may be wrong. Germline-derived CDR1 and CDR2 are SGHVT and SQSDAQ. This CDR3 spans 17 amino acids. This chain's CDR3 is CASSLLSPTGASYEQYF. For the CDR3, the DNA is TGTGCCAGCAGCTTATTGTCCCCGACAGGCGCTTCCTACGAGCAGTACTTC.

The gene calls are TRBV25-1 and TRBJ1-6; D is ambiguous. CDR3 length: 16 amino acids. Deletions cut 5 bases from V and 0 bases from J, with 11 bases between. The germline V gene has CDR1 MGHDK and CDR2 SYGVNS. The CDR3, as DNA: TGTGCCAGCAGTCGAGCTGTTAGCTCCTATAATTCACCCCTCCACTTT. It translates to CASSRAVSSYNSPLHF.

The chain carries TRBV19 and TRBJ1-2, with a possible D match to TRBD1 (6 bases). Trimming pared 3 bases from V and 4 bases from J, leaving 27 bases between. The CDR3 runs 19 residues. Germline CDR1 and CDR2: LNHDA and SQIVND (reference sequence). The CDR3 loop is CASSILGAAGQIFGYGYTF. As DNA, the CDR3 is TGTGCCAGTAGTATTTTGGGGGCGGCAGGCCAAATCTTCGGCTATGGCTACACCTTC.

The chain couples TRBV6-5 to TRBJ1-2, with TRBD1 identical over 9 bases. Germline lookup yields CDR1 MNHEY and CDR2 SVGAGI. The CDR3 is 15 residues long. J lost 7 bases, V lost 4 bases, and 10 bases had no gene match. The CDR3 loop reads CASSSVPGTGSGYTF. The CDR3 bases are TGTGCCAGCAGTTCGGTACCCGGGACAGGGTCTGGCTACACCTTC.

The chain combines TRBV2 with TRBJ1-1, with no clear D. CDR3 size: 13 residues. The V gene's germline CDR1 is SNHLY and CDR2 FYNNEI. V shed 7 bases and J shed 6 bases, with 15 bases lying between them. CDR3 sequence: CASTARLRPEAFF. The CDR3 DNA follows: TGTGCCAGCACTGCGCGACTGAGGCCTGAAGCTTTCTTT.

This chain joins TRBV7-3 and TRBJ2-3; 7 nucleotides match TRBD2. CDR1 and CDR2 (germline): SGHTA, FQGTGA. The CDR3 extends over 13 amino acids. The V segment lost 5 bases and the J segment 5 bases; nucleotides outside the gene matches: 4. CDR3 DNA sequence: TGTGCCAGCAGCCACGGACTAGAAGATACGCAGTATTTT. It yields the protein CASSHGLEDTQYF.

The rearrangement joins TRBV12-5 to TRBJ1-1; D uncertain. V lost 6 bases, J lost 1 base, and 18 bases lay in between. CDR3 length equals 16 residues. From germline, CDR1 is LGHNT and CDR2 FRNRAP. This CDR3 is CASGPPGWAGNTEAFF. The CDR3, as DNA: TGTGCTAGTGGGCCCCCGGGATGGGCCGGGAACACTGAAGCTTTCTTT.

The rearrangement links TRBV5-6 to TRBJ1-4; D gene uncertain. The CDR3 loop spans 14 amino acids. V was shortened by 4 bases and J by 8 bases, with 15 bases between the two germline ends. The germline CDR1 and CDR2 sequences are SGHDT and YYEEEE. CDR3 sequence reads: CASSAELEVEKLFF. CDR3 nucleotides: TGTGCCAGCAGCGCTGAACTAGAGGTGGAAAAACTGTTTTTT.

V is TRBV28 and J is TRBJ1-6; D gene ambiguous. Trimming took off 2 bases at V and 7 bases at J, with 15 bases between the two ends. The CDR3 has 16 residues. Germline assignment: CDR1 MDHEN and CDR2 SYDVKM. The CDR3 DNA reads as TGTGCCAGCAGTTTAGAATTTAGGGAGAAAAATTCACCCCTCCACTTT. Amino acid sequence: CASSLEFREKNSPLHF.

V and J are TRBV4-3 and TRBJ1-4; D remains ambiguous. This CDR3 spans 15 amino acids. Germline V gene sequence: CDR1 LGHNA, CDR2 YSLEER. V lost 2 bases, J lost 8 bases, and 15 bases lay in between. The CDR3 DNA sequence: TGCGCCAGCAGCCAACCGGGAAACTTATGGGAAAAACTGTTTTTT. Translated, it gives CASSQPGNLWEKLFF.

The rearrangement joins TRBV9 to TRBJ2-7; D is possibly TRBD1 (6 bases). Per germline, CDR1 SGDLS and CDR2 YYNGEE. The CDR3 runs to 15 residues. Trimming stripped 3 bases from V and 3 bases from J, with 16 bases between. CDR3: CASSAEGLTGYEQYF. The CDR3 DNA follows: TGTGCCAGCAGCGCCGAAGGCTTGACAGGCTACGAGCAGTACTTC.

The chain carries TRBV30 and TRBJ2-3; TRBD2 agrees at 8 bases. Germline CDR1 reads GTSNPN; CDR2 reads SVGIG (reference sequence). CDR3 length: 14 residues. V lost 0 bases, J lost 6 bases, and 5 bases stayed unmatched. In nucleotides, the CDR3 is TGTGCCTGGAGTGTCGGAGCGGGGGAGGATACGCAGTATTTT. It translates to CAWSVGAGEDTQYF.

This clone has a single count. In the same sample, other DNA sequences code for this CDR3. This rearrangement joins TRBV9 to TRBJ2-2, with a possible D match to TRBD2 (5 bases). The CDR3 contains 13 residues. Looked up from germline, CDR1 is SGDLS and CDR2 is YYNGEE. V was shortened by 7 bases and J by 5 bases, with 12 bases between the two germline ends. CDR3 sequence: CASGPGGTGELFF. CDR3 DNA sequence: TGTGCCAGCGGCCCCGGCGGGACCGGGGAGCTGTTTTTT.

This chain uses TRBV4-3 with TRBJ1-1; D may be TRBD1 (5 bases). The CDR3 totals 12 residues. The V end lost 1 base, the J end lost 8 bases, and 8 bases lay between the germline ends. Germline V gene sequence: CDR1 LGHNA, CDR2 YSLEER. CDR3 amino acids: CASSQGGEEAFF. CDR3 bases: TGCGCCAGCAGCCAAGGGGGCGAGGAAGCTTTCTTT.

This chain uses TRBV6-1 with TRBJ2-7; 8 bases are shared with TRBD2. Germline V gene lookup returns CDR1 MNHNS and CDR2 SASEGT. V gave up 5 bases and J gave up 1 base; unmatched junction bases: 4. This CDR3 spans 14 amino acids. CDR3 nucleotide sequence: TGTGCCAGCAGTAAGGAGCGGGGGTCCTACGAGCAGTACTTC. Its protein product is CASSKERGSYEQYF.

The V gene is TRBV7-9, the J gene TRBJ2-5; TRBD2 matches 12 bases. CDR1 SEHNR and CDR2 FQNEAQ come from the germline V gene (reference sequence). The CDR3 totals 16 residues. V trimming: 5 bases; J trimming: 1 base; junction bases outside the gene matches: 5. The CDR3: CASSAGLAGPQETQYF. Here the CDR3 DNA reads TGTGCCAGCAGCGCAGGACTAGCGGGGCCCCAAGAGACCCAGTACTTC.

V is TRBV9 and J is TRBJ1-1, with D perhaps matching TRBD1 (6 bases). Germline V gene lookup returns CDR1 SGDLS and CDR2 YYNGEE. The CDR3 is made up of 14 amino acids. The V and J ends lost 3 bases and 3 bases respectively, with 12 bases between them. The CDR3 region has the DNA TGTGCCAGCAGCGCAGCTTCAGGGGACACTGAAGCTTTCTTT. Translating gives CASSAASGDTEAFF.

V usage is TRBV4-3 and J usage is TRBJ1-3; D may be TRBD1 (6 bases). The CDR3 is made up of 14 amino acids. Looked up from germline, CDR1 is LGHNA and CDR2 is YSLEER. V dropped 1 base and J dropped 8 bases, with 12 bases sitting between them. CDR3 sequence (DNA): TGCGCCAGCAGCCAAGTTCAGGGGAGGGACACCATATATTTT. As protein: CASSQVQGRDTIYF.

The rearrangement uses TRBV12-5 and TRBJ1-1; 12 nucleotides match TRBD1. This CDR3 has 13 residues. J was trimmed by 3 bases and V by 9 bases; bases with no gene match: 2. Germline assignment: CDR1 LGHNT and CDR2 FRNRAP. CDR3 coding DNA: TGTGCTAGCGGGACAGGGGGCTACACTGAAGCTTTCTTT. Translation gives CASGTGGYTEAFF.

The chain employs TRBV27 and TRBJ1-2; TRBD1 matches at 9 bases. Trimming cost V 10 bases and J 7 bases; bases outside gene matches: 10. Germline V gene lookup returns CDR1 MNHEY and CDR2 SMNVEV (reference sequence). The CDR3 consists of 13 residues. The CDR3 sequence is CATGQGTSIGYTF. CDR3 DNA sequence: TGTGCCACGGGACAGGGAACATCTATTGGCTACACCTTC.